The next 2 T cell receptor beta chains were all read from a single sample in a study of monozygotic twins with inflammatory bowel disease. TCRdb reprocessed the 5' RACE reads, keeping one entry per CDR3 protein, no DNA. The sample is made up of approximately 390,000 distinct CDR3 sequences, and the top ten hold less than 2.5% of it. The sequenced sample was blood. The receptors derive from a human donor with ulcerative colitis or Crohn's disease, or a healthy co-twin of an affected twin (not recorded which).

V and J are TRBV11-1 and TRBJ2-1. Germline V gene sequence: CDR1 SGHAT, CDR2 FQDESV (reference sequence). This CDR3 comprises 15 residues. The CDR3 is CASSLASSSYNEQFF.

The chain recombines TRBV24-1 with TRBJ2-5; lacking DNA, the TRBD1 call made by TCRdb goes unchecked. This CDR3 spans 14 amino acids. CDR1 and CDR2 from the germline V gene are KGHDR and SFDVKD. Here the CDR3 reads CATSEEGAWETQYF.